Included here is one T cell receptor beta chain sequence, with context. Its antigen is not identified. This entry is derived from a study of shared clonotypes between healthy human individuals. About the research overall: Three plates each covered CD4 naive and memory; CD8 naive two, CD8 memory one. Broader study findings: Larger richness was generally estimated for naive than memory subsets. The authors expected sequencing depth to affect clonotype sharing among donors.

Each subset's genomic DNA was shared equally among a number of immunoSEQ plates. The protocol was immunoSEQ multiplex PCR, while the TCRdb copy is restricted to in-frame clones and leaves out a portion. Of 1.4 million to 1.5 million clones in the sample, more than 95% were seen once. This clonotype was obtained from a young man in good health. The sequenced material came from naive CD4+ T cells sorted from blood. Subset here: CD45RA+ positively selected.

This chain's CDR3 is CASSIGGVDLYQETQYF. CDR3 DNA sequence: TGTGCCAGTAGTATAGGGGGGGTTGATCTGTACCAAGAGACCCAGTACTTC. The chain is built from TRBV19 and TRBJ2-5, with D perhaps matching TRBD2 (6 bases). Germline V gives CDR1 LNHDA, CDR2 SQIVND (reference sequence). V shed 1 base and J shed 0 bases, with 15 bases lying between them. CDR3 length: 17 amino acids.